What follows are 8 T cell receptor beta chains derived from one specimen sequenced in a study of T cells in Graves' hyperthyroidism and ophthalmopathy. RNA transcripts provided the source from which TCR beta CDR3 regions were amplified. During a first-round RT-PCR of the TCR CDR3, the HTBI primer set was used. TCRdb ran MiXCR on the multiplex PCR reads and lists one entry per CDR3 protein. Among about 700,000 distinct CDR3 sequences listed, around 13% were seen once. Sequencing input: blood. These receptor sequences come from a woman younger than 35 with Graves' hyperthyroidism.

This clonotype has just a few counts. The rearrangement uses TRBV5-1 and TRBJ2-7; D unclear. V was shortened by 5 bases and J by 3 bases, with 15 bases between the two germline ends. Germline CDR1 reads SGHRS; CDR2 reads YFSETQ. This CDR3 is 14 amino acids long. The CDR3 sequence is CASSSRADLYEQYF. The CDR3 bases are TGCGCCAGCAGTTCCCGGGCGGACCTCTACGAGCAGTACTTC.

This clonotype was detected only a few times. The rearrangement uses TRBV9 and TRBJ1-3; D call uncertain. The CDR3 length is 19 residues. Germline V gives CDR1 SGDLS, CDR2 YYNGEE. Trimming took 1 base from V and 0 from J, leaving 20 bases between them. The CDR3 DNA sequence: TGTGCCAGCAGCGTAACCCCCTCTTTACTCCTGGGCTCTGGAAACACCATATATTTT. Amino acid sequence: CASSVTPSLLLGSGNTIYF.

J is TRBJ2-4 and V is TRBV6-2 or TRBV6-3; weak D call: TRBD2 (5 bases). There are 17 residues in the CDR3. The ends were cut back, 6 bases at V and 7 bases at J, with 25 bases in the middle. Germline CDR1 is MNHEY and CDR2 is SVGEGT. The CDR3 DNA follows: TGTGCCAGCAGCACTCTGAGCTACTCTGGAGGCGGGAACATTCAGTACTTC. This codes for CASSTLSYSGGGNIQYF.

Many counts were recorded for this clonotype. V and J are TRBV27 and TRBJ2-1; no clear D gene. This CDR3 contains 16 residues. CDR1 and CDR2 (germline): MNHEY, SMNVEV (reference sequence). With 6 bases removed from V and 2 bases from J, the gap between germline ends came to 17 bases. CDR3 DNA: TGTGCCAGCAGCTCATCATTTATTACCCCCTACAATGAGCAGTTCTTC. Translating gives CASSSSFITPYNEQFF.

At least ten counts were recorded for this clonotype. The chain uses TRBV15 and TRBJ2-5, with D tentatively TRBD2 (5 bases). With 6 bases removed from V and 5 bases from J, the gap between germline ends came to 13 bases. This CDR3 comprises 13 residues. Germline lookup yields CDR1 LNHNV and CDR2 YYDKDF (reference sequence). Here the CDR3 reads CATSSWAGETQYF. CDR3 in DNA: TGTGCCACCAGTAGCTGGGCGGGTGAGACCCAGTACTTC.

This clonotype came up many times. This chain connects TRBV20-1 to TRBJ2-1; D might be TRBD2 (6 bases). The V gene's germline CDR1 is DFQATT and CDR2 SNEGSKA (reference sequence). V was clipped by 5 bases and J by 1 base, with 12 bases between them. This CDR3 region has 14 residues. The CDR3 region is CSASGVESYNEQFF. The DNA for the CDR3 is TGCAGTGCTTCGGGAGTTGAATCCTACAATGAGCAGTTCTTC.

The chain is built from TRBV28 and TRBJ2-7; 13 bases are shared with TRBD2. The CDR3 has 16 residues. V shed 5 bases and J 3 bases; nucleotides not matched to a gene: 7. The germline gives CDR1 MDHEN, CDR2 SYDVKM. CDR3 sequence reads: CASSGGLAGNYYEQYF. The DNA for the CDR3 is TGTGCCAGCAGTGGGGGACTAGCGGGAAATTACTACGAGCAGTACTTC.

The chain recombines TRBV7-9 with TRBJ2-2, with unresolved D. Trimming removed 7 bases from V and 4 bases from J, with 13 bases in between. Germline assignment: CDR1 SEHNR and CDR2 FQNEAQ (reference sequence). This CDR3 has 14 amino acids. This CDR3 reads CASTLPPGTGELFF. The CDR3 nucleotides are TGTGCCAGCACCCTCCCCCCGGGCACCGGGGAGCTGTTTTTT.